The clone carrying this T cell receptor (beta chain) was seen repeatedly, ten times or more. Its target is not known. This entry is derived from a study of human T cells and chemical hapten exposure. Study results and caveats: The number of TCRs over 1 in 1000 frequency stayed unchanged after DPC.

Unique molecular identifiers were attached to individual cDNA molecules during library preparation. TCRdb recomputed calls from the RACE reads with MiXCR, one row per CDR3 protein. The sample includes 80,000 to 100,000 distinct CDR3 sequences, around 7% seen only once; the top ten take roughly 1.4%. Described time point: patch test 1, 2 weeks after DPC sensitization. Treatment of the sample: therapeutic diphenylcyclopropenone sensitization with weekly scalp DPC. Those who donated were patients with alopecia, 18 to 70 years of age, and suitable for DPC. CDR1 and CDR2 from the germline V gene are SNHLY and FYNNEI. The CDR3 is 12 amino acids. With 2 bases removed from V and 3 bases from J, the gap between germline ends came to 2 bases.

Sequencing was performed on whole blood, taken in connection with sensitization to the hapten diphenylcyclopropenone (DPC). The rearrangement links TRBV2 to TRBJ1-5, with D hard to call. The TCR comes from a young woman with alopecia areata. Some clones in this sample may be carry-over from other donors' samples. The CDR3 DNA reads TGTGCCAGCAGTGAAAACAATCAGCCCCAGCATTTT. It codes for CASSENNQPQHF.